These 6 T cell receptor beta chains were all obtained from the same sample, sequenced in a study of breast tumors, draining lymph nodes, adjacent tissues listed by TCRdb under 2016. The library was obtained by multiplex PCR. Sequenced on an Illumina HiSeq 2000. TCRdb reran the public reads through fastp at Q25 and MiXCR, keeping productive beta chains. Here each entry gathers all rows of one CDR3 protein and keeps the most common genes and DNA. The sample profile shows about 53,000 distinct CDR3 sequences; 35% to 50% of them were found once. Together, the top ten hold roughly 10% of the sample. The sequenced sample consisted of breast tumor tissue. Source of these receptors: a female donor with breast cancer. Some clones in this sample may be carry-over from other donors' samples.

With respect to this clonotype: Mismatch with germline at one junction end may stem from a read error. V gene TRBV20-1 combines with J gene TRBJ1-2; D gene ambiguous. The CDR3 length is 13 residues. Looked up from germline, CDR1 is DFQATT and CDR2 is SNEGSKA (reference sequence). The DNA of the CDR3 is TGCAGTGCTAGCGGACCGACGAACTGTGGCTACACCTTC. As protein: CSASGPTNCGYTF.

The CDR3 DNA reads as TGCAGTGCTAGAGGACAGCCCCAGCATTTT. This translates into CSARGQPQHF. This rearrangement joins TRBV20-1 to TRBJ1-5; D ambiguous. Trimming took off 1 base at V and 7 bases at J, with 2 bases between the two ends. The CDR3 sequence is 10 residues long. In germline, CDR1 is DFQATT, CDR2 SNEGSKA (reference sequence).

This clonotype was counted at least ten times. The chain employs TRBV24-1 and TRBJ2-3; the D gene is possibly TRBD1 (5 bases). CDR1 and CDR2 from the germline V gene are KGHDR and SFDVKD. CDR3 length equals 13 residues. V was trimmed by 9 bases and J by 1 base, leaving 10 bases between them. CDR3 nucleotides: TGTGCCACCGATGACAGACGCACAGATACGCAGTATTTT. Residues: CATDDRRTDTQYF.

The V gene is TRBV29-1, the J gene TRBJ1-5; possibly TRBD1 for D (5 bases). Trimming stripped 5 bases from V and 2 bases from J, with 13 bases between. The CDR3 extends over 14 amino acids. The germline V gene encodes CDR1 SQVTM and CDR2 ANQGSEA. CDR3 bases: TGCAGCGTTAACCAGGGAAGCGGCAATCAGCCCCAGCATTTT. Its translation: CSVNQGSGNQPQHF.

At least ten counts were recorded for this clonotype. The chain carries TRBV12-3 or TRBV12-4 and TRBJ2-1, with D perhaps matching TRBD1 or TRBD2 (5 bases each). This CDR3 comprises 13 residues. Trimming removed 6 bases from V and 5 bases from J, with 11 bases in between. CDR3 residues: CASSRDQNNEQFF. CDR3 nucleotides: TGTGCCAGCAGCCGGGACCAAAACAATGAGCAGTTCTTC.

Comment on this clonotype: Mismatch with germline at one junction end may stem from a read error. This rearrangement joins TRBV7-2 to TRBJ2-5, with 10 bases aligning to TRBD2. The CDR3 is made up of 15 amino acids. Germline CDR1 is SGHTA and CDR2 is FQGNSA. The CDR3 reads CASSLTSGREETQYF. Here the CDR3 DNA reads TGCGCCAGCAGCTTGACTAGCGGGCGTGAAGAGACCCAGTACTTC.